This T cell receptor beta chain was recorded in a study of blood T cell repertoires in COVID-19. Study as a whole: The origin of the acute and convalescent COVID-19 samples was the United States, Italy and Spain. The analysed material was cDNA or gDNA that came from T cells, B-cell-depleted T cells, or PBMCs.

Trimming shortened V by 7 bases and J by 5 bases, and 8 bases separated the two germline ends. Germline V lookup: CDR1 LGHDT, CDR2 YNNKEL (reference sequence). The length of the CDR3 is 12 residues. In the authors' workflow: By means of reference gene primer amplification, nucleated cell counts were estimated. Here immunoSEQ multiplex PCR was the method, and the copy in TCRdb shows in-frame clones only, minus some. The V and J calls and clone size are taken from that table; D and trimming were inferred from the DNA. The data contain a few hundred thousand clones, 85% to 90% of them seen just once; the ten biggest clones take up 4% to 5%.

The TCR sequence derives from a woman in her 40s who had recovered from COVID-19. Material: peripheral blood. This chain connects TRBV3-1 (or the pseudogene TRBV3-2) to TRBJ2-2; D is perhaps TRBD2 (6 bases). CDR3 in DNA: TGTGCCAGCACGCGGGGAACCGGGGAGCTGTTTTTT. Its protein product is CASTRGTGELFF.